These 21 T cell receptor beta chains came from one sample sequenced in a study of blood T cell repertoires in COVID-19 (dated by TCRdb to the early 2020s). Library creation used the immunoSEQ multiplex PCR assay. In its TCRdb copy, this immuneACCESS table keeps in-frame sequences only and misses some clones. Where compared with another copy, unresolved V genes explain less than half of these, and the others have no known cause. The sample table contains 85,000 to 120,000 clones; only one count was recorded for about four fifths of them. The top ten hold 14% of the sample. The sample was peripheral blood. These receptor sequences come from a woman aged 55 to 70 with acute or convalescent COVID-19.

This chain connects TRBV29-1 to TRBJ2-7, with TRBD1 identical over 8 bases. Per germline, CDR1 SQVTM and CDR2 ANQGSEA. The CDR3 runs to 14 residues. V shed 7 bases and J 4 bases; nucleotides not matched to a gene: 12. This chain's CDR3 is CSAADGQGRYEQYF. The CDR3 region has the DNA TGCAGCGCCGCCGACGGACAGGGACGATACGAGCAGTACTTC.

The chain recombines TRBV4-2 with TRBJ2-7; 9 bases are a match to TRBD2. This CDR3 contains 19 residues. The germline V gene encodes CDR1 LGHNA and CDR2 YNFKEQ. J gave up 1 base and V 4 bases, and 17 bases lay outside the gene matches. Here the CDR3 reads CASSRIPAGSSGVSYEQYF. CDR3 nucleotides: TGTGCCAGCAGCCGGATCCCCGCCGGATCTAGCGGGGTGTCCTACGAGCAGTACTTC.

The V call is TRBV10-3, the J call TRBJ2-2, with 11 bases identical to TRBD2. Germline CDR1 ENHRY, CDR2 SYGVKD. The CDR3 is 14 residues long. Trimming took 3 bases from V and 6 from J; bases not matched to a gene: 0. The CDR3 loop is CAISDSGRAGELFF. For the CDR3, the DNA is TGTGCCATCAGTGATAGCGGGAGGGCCGGGGAGCTGTTTTTT.

The table lists this clone with a count of one. The V call is TRBV9, the J call TRBJ1-1; perhaps TRBD1 as D (6 bases). V was cut by 0 bases and J by 5 bases, with 11 bases left in between. Per germline, CDR1 SGDLS and CDR2 YYNGEE. This CDR3 spans 14 amino acids. The CDR3 DNA sequence: TGTGCCAGCAGCGTAGACAGGGTTAAAACTGAAGCTTTCTTT. It yields the protein CASSVDRVKTEAFF.

V is TRBV5-1 and J is TRBJ1-5; D is undetermined. Germline V lookup: CDR1 SGHRS, CDR2 YFSETQ. The CDR3 spans 14 residues. V gave up 0 bases and J gave up 4 bases, with 8 bases separating them. DNA for the CDR3: TGCGCCAGCAGCTTGGACAGCCCTAATCAGCCCCAGCATTTT. Translation: CASSLDSPNQPQHF. The variable domain in full, completed from reference TRBV5-1 and TRBJ1-5, reads KAGVTQTPRYLIKTRGQQVTLSCSPISGHRSVSWYQQTPGQGLQFLFEYFSETQRNKGNFPGRFSGRQFSNSRSEMNVSTLELGDSALYLCASSLDSPNQPQHFGDGTRLSIL.

V gene TRBV7-9 combines with J gene TRBJ2-1, with D perhaps matching TRBD1 (6 bases). In germline, CDR1 is SEHNR, CDR2 FQNEAQ (reference sequence). This CDR3 contains 16 residues. Deletions cut 1 base from V and 1 base from J, with 11 bases between. CDR3 in DNA: TGTGCCAGCAGCTTAGTAGGGGGTGCGTCCTACAATGAGCAGTTCTTC. It is translated as CASSLVGGASYNEQFF.

CDR3 DNA: TGTGCCAGCAACTCCGGGACAGGGGACACAGATACGCAGTATTTT. Residues: CASNSGTGDTDTQYF. The V and J genes are TRBV19 and TRBJ2-3, with TRBD1 matching 10 bases. J was trimmed by 2 bases and V by 9 bases; bases with no gene match: 8. Germline assignment: CDR1 LNHDA and CDR2 SQIVND (reference sequence). This CDR3 has 15 residues.

This chain links TRBV2 with TRBJ2-7, with 8 bases fitting TRBD1. The CDR3 has 11 amino acids. Germline V gene data show CDR1 as SNHLY and CDR2 as FYNNEI. The J segment lost 9 bases and the V segment lost 8 bases, leaving 6 bases of the junction unmatched. The CDR3 coding sequence is TGTGCCAGCCAGGACAGGGAAGGGCAGTACTTC. It is translated as CASQDREGQYF.

V is TRBV7-8 and J is TRBJ2-1; 7 bases align to TRBD1. Germline-derived CDR1 and CDR2 are SGHVS and FQNEAQ. The CDR3 contains 16 residues. J lost 4 bases, V lost 4 bases, and 10 bases had no gene match. DNA of the CDR3: TGTGCCAGCAGCTCGTACCAGGGGGTCAATTACAATGAGCAGTTCTTC. Its protein is CASSSYQGVNYNEQFF.

The rearrangement links TRBV29-1 to TRBJ1-1; 7 bases fit TRBD1. The CDR3 has 14 amino acids. V shed 5 bases, J shed 0 bases, and the junction held 6 bases outside the gene matches. Germline lookup yields CDR1 SQVTM and CDR2 ANQGSEA. CDR3: CSVTGQSMNTEAFF. CDR3 nucleotide sequence: TGCAGCGTTACGGGACAGTCCATGAACACTGAAGCTTTCTTT.

V gene TRBV18 combines with J gene TRBJ2-7; maybe TRBD2 (6 bases). Germline loops: CDR1 KGHSH, CDR2 LQKENI. V was cut by 2 bases and J by 0 bases, with 26 bases left in between. The CDR3 is made up of 20 amino acids. The CDR3 DNA is TGTGCCAGCTCACCATCCTCTTATCCGGGTGGGGGGAAAGGCTCCTACGAGCAGTACTTC. It translates to CASSPSSYPGGGKGSYEQYF. Full variable domain (outside the CDR3, taken from reference TRBV18 and TRBJ2-7): NAGVMQNPRHLVRRRGQEARLRCSPMKGHSHVYWYRQLPEEGLKFMVYLQKENIIDESGMPKERFSAEFPKEGPSILRIQQVVRGDSAAYFCASSPSSYPGGGKGSYEQYFGPGTRLTVT.

The gene calls are TRBV7-2 and TRBJ1-4; D gene ambiguous. Between the trimmed V and J ends, which lost 5 bases and 0 bases, there was a span of 10 bases. CDR1 SGHTA and CDR2 FQGNSA come from the germline V gene. CDR3 length: 15 amino acids. The CDR3 bases are TGTGCCAGCAGCCCCTTCCTTGCAACTAATGAAAAACTGTTTTTT. Amino acid sequence: CASSPFLATNEKLFF.

The rearrangement joins TRBV28 to TRBJ1-2; the D is unclear. Germline CDR1 and CDR2: MDHEN and SYDVKM. Trimming left V 6 bases short and J 8 bases short, with 16 bases between. This CDR3 comprises 13 residues. CDR3 coding DNA: TGTGCCAGCAGAGCCCCCGGAGGTGCCGGCTACACCTTC. It encodes CASRAPGGAGYTF.

The chain links TRBV9 to TRBJ2-7, with 8 bases fitting TRBD2. After removal of 3 bases from V and 4 bases from J, the junction contained 12 bases not matched to a gene. The CDR3 is 16 residues long. Germline values: CDR1 SGDLS, CDR2 YYNGEE. This chain's CDR3 is CASSALIGAGAYEQYF. CDR3 bases: TGTGCCAGCAGCGCGTTGATCGGAGCGGGAGCGTACGAGCAGTACTTC.

The CDR3: CASSPVGLGLEQFF. CDR3 sequence (DNA): TGTGCCAGCAGCCCTGTGGGACTAGGACTTGAGCAGTTCTTC. This sequence joins TRBV7-9 and TRBJ2-1; 8 bases agree with TRBD2. Germline-derived CDR1 and CDR2 are SEHNR and FQNEAQ (reference sequence). J was trimmed by 9 bases and V by 5 bases; bases with no gene match: 9. CDR3 size: 14 residues.

The CDR3 DNA reads as TGTGCCAGCAGCCGACCTGGGCGGGGAGTCTACGAGCAGTACTTC. It specifies CASSRPGRGVYEQYF. J is TRBJ2-7 and V is TRBV6-5, with D perhaps matching TRBD2 (6 bases). The CDR3 loop spans 15 amino acids. V shed 6 bases and J shed 3 bases, with 18 bases lying between them. CDR1 is MNHEY and CDR2 is SVGAGI in the germline V gene.

In its sample, this clone was seen a few times. V and J are TRBV10-3 and TRBJ1-2, with D possibly being TRBD1 (6 bases). The CDR3 is 17 residues long. Germline-derived CDR1 and CDR2 are ENHRY and SYGVKD. Trimming shortened V by 0 bases and J by 8 bases, and 22 bases separated the two germline ends. CDR3 sequence: CAISESGGASPTAGYTF. The DNA of the CDR3 is TGTGCCATCAGTGAGTCAGGGGGAGCCTCTCCCACCGCCGGCTACACCTTC.

The chain is built from TRBV7-9 and TRBJ1-6; D is possibly TRBD1 (6 bases). The CDR3 runs to 14 residues. In germline, CDR1 is SEHNR, CDR2 FQNEAQ (reference sequence). The V gene lost 5 bases and the J gene lost 10 bases, with 15 bases spanning the gap. The CDR3 DNA reads as TGTGCCAGCAGCCGACAGTGGGGGCCGTCACCCCTCCACTTT. It yields the protein CASSRQWGPSPLHF.

The chain couples TRBV20-1 to TRBJ2-1, with D perhaps matching TRBD1 (5 bases). Germline loops: CDR1 DFQATT, CDR2 SNEGSKA (reference sequence). The ends were cut back, 6 bases at V and 10 bases at J, with 13 bases in the middle. The length of the CDR3 is 11 residues. This CDR3 reads CSAVDISEQFF. The CDR3 region has the DNA TGCAGTGCCGTGGACATTTCGGAGCAGTTCTTC.

The chain uses TRBV14 and TRBJ1-3; TRBD1 is a possible D gene (6 bases). V lost 5 bases to trimming and J lost 4 bases, with 9 bases between them. The CDR3 covers 13 residues. Germline V gene data show CDR1 as SGHDN and CDR2 as FVKESK. Here the CDR3 reads CASSGQFGNTIYF. DNA for the CDR3: TGTGCCAGCAGCGGACAGTTCGGAAACACCATATATTTT.

The rearrangement links TRBV6-5 to TRBJ1-2, with TRBD1 identical over 8 bases. CDR3 length equals 15 residues. Germline V gives CDR1 MNHEY, CDR2 SVGAGI. V dropped 6 bases and J dropped 4; count of bases not matched to a gene: 10. CDR3 sequence: CASRSQGDFRYGYTF. CDR3 in DNA: TGTGCCAGCAGGTCACAGGGGGATTTTCGCTATGGCTACACCTTC.